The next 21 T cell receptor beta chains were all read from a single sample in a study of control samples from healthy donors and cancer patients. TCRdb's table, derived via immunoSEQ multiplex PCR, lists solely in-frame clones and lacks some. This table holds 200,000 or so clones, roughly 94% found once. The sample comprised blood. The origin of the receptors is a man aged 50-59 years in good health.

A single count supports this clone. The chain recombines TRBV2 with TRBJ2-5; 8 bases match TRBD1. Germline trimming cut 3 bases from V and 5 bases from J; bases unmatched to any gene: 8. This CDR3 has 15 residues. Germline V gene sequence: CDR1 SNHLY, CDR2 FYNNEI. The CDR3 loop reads CASSDPRGRGETQYF. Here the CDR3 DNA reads TGTGCCAGCAGTGACCCCAGGGGGCGAGGGGAGACCCAGTACTTC. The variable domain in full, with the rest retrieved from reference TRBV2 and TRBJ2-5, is EPEVTQTPSHQVTQMGQEVILRCVPISNHLYFYWYRQILGQKVEFLVSFYNNEISEKSEIFDDQFSVERPDGSNFTLKIRSTKLEDSAMYFCASSDPRGRGETQYFGPGTRLLVL.

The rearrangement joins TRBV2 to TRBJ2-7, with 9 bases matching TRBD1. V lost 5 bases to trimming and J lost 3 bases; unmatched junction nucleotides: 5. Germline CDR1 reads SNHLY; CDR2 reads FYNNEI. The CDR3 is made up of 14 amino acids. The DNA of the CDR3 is TGTGCCAGCAGTAGGACAGGGGCAATCTACGAGCAGTACGTC. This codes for CASSRTGAIYEQYV.

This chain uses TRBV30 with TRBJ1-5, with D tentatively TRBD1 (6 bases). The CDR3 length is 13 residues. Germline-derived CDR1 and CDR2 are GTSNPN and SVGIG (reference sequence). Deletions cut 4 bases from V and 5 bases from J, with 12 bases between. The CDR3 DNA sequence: TGTGCCTGGAACACCAGGGGCGATCAGCCCCAGCATTTT. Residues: CAWNTRGDQPQHF.

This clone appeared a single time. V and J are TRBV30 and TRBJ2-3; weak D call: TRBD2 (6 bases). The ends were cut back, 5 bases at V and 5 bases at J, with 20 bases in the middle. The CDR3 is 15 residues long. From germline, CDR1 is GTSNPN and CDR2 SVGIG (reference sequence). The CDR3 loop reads CAWDNPPGGKDTQYF. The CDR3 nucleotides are TGTGCCTGGGACAACCCACCCGGGGGAAAAGATACGCAGTATTTT.

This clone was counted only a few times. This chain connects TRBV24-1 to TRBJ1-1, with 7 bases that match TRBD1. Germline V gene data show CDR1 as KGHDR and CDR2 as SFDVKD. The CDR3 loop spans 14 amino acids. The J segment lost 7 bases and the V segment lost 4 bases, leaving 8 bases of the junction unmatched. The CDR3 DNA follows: TGTGCCACCAGTGACCACAGACAGGGCGGTGAAGCTTTCTTT. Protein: CATSDHRQGGEAFF.

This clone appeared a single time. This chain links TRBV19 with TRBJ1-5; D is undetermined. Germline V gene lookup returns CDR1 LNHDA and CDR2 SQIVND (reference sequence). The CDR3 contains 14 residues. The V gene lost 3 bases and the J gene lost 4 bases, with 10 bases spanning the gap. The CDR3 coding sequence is TGTGCCAGTAGTATTCGCGCAGCTAATCAGCCCCAGCATTTT. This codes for CASSIRAANQPQHF. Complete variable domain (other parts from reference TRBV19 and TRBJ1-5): DGGITQSPKYLFRKEGQNVTLSCEQNLNHDAMYWYRQDPGQGLRLIYYSQIVNDFQKGDIAEGYSVSREKKESFPLTVTSAQKNPTAFYLCASSIRAANQPQHFGDGTRLSIL.

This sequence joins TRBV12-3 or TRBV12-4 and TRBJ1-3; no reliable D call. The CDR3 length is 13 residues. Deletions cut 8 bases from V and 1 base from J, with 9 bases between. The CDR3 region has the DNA TGTGCCAGCCAAAGCGTATCTGGAAACACCATATATTTT. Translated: CASQSVSGNTIYF.

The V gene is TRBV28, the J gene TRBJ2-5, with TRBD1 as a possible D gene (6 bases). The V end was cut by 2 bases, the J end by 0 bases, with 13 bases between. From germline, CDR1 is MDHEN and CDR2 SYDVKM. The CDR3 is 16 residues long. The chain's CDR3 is CASSLNTGMYQETQYF. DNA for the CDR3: TGTGCCAGCAGTTTAAATACAGGGATGTACCAAGAGACCCAGTACTTC.

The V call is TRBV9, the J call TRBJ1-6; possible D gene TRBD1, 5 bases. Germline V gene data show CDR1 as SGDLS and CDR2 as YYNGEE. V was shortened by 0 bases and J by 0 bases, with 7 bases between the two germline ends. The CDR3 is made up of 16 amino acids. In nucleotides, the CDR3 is TGTGCCAGCAGCGTAGGGGGGGGCTCCTATAATTCACCCCTCCACTTT. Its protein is CASSVGGGSYNSPLHF.

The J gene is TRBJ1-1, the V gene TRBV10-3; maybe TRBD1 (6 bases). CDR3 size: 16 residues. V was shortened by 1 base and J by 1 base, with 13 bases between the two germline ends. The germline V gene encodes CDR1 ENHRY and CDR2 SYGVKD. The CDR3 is CAISEWGRVENTEAFF. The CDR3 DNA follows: TGTGCCATCAGTGAGTGGGGGCGCGTCGAGAACACTGAAGCTTTCTTT.

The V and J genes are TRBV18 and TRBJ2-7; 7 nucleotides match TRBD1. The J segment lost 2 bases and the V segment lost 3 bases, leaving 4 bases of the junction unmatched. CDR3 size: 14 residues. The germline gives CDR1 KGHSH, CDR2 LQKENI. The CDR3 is CASSPRGGPYEQYF. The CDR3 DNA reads TGTGCCAGCTCACCTCGAGGGGGCCCCTACGAGCAGTACTTC.

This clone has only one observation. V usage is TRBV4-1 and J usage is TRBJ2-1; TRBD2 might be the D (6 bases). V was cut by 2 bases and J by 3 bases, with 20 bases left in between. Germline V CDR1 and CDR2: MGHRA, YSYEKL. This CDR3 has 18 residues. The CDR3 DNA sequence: TGCGCCAGCAGCCAAAATAGCCCCCAGGAGGGCAACTACAATGAGCAGTTCTTC. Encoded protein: CASSQNSPQEGNYNEQFF.

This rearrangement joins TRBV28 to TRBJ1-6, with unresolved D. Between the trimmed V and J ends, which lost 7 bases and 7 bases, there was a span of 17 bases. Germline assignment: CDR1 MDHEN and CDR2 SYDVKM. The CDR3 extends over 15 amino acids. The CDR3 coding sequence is TGTGCCAGCACCCCCGCAGATATTTGGAATTCACCCCTCCACTTT. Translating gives CASTPADIWNSPLHF.

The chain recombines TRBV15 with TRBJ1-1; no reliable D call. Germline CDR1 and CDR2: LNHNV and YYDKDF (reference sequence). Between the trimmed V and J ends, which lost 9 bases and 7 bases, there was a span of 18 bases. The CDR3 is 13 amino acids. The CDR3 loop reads CATLKSPGIEAFF. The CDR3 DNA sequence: TGTGCCACTCTGAAATCGCCGGGGATTGAAGCTTTCTTT. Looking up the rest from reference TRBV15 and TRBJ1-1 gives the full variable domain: DAMVIQNPRYQVTQFGKPVTLSCSQTLNHNVMYWYQQKSSQAPKLLFHYYDKDFNNEADTPDNFQSRRPNTSFCFLDIRSPGLGDTAMYLCATLKSPGIEAFFGQGTRLTVV.

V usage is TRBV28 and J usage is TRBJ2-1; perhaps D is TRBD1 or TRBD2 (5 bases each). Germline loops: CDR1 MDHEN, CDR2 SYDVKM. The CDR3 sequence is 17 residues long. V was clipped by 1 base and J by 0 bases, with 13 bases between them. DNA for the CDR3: TGTGCCAGCAGTTTATCAGTGGGGGTTAGCTCCTACAATGAGCAGTTCTTC. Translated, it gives CASSLSVGVSSYNEQFF.

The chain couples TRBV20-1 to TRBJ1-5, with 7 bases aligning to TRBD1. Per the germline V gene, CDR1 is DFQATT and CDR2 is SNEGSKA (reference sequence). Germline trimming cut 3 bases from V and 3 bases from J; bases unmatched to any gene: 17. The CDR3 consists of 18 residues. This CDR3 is CSASWGQTDRVTNQPQHF. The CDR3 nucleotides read TGCAGTGCTAGTTGGGGCCAAACCGACAGGGTAACCAATCAGCCCCAGCATTTT.

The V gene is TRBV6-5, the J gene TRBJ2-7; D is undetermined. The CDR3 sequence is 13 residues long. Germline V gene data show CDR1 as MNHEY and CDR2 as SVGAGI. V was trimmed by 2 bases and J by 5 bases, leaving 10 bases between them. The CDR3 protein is CASSYALADEQYF. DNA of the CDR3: TGTGCCAGCAGTTACGCGTTGGCAGACGAGCAGTACTTC.

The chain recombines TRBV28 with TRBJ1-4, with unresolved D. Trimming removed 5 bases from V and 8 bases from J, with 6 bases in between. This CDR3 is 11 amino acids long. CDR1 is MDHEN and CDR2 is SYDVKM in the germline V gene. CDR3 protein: CASSRGEKLFF. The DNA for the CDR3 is TGTGCCAGCAGTCGCGGGGAAAAACTGTTTTTT.

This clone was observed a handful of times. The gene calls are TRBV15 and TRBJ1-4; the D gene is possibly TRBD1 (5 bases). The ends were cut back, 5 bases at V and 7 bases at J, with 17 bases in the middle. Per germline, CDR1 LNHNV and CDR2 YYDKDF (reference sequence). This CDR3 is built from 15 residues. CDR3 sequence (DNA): TGTGCCACCAGCTCTCTTGGGCTCGGGGGTGAAAAACTGTTTTTT. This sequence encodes CATSSLGLGGEKLFF.

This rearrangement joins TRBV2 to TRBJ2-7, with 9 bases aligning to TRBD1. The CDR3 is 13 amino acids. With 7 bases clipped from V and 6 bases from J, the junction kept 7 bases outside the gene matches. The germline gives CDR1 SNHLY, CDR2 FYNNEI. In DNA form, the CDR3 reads TGTGCCAGCAAAGGGACAGGGTTTGGCGAGCAGTACTTC. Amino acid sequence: CASKGTGFGEQYF.

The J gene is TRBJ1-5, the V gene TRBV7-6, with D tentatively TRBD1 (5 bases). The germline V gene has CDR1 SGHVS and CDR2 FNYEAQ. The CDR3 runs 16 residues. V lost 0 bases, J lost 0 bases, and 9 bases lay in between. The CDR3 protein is CASSLAGGNSNQPQHF. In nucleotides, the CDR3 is TGTGCCAGCAGCTTAGCCGGGGGAAATAGCAATCAGCCCCAGCATTTT. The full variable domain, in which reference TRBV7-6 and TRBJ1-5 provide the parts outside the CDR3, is GAGVSQSPRYKVTKRGQDVALRCDPISGHVSLYWYRQALGQGPEFLTYFNYEAQQDKSGLPNDRFSAERPEGSISTLTIQRTEQRDSAMYRCASSLAGGNSNQPQHFGDGTRLSIL.